This is a list of T cell receptor beta chains from one sample in a study of blood T cell repertoires in COVID-19. The table came from immunoSEQ multiplex PCR; TCRdb's copy has only in-frame clones and leaves some out. This sample has 200,000 or so clones, with 80% found just once. Sequencing was done on a sample of PBMCs or T cells enriched from blood (not recorded which). The receptors were sampled from a woman aged 40 to 49 with acute COVID-19. CDR3s include the opening cysteine and the closing phenylalanine or tryptophan. The D gene is left open where the match is weak. Not every row has a clone size; where given, it reads once, few, many or a size class.

D	J	size	V	CDR3	DNA
TRBD1	TRBJ1-1	-	TRBV27	CASSAPTGGGVKHTEAFF	TGTGCCAGCAGTGCCCCGACAGGGGGAGGTGTTAAGCACACTGAAGCTTTCTTT
-	TRBJ2-3	-	TRBV18	CASSPGPSTDTQYF	TGTGCCAGCTCACCAGGGCCTAGCACAGATACGCAGTATTTT
-	TRBJ2-1	-	TRBV7-3	CASSPGHYNEQFF	TGTGCCAGCAGCCCCGGTCACTACAATGAGCAGTTCTTC
TRBD1	TRBJ2-7	-	TRBV3-1/TRBV3-2	CASSQGQGAFHEQYF	TGTGCCAGCAGCCAAGGACAGGGGGCCTTCCACGAGCAGTACTTC
-	TRBJ1-1	many	TRBV19	CASSTPGLSPAAFF	TGTGCCAGTAGTACACCGGGACTCTCCCCCGCAGCTTTCTTT
TRBD2	TRBJ2-3	-	TRBV2	CASSLSGDYTDTQYF	TGTGCCAGCAGCCTTAGCGGGGACTACACAGATACGCAGTATTTT
-	TRBJ1-4	-	TRBV5-4	CASSLVGDEKLFF	TGTGCCAGCAGCTTGGTAGGAGACGAAAAACTGTTTTTT
TRBD1	TRBJ1-6	-	TRBV5-6	CASRLISGGQENSPLHF	TGTGCCAGCAGACTTATTTCCGGCGGACAGGAAAATTCACCCCTCCACTTT
TRBD1	TRBJ1-2	-	TRBV4-1	CASSQVGQGSNYGYTF	TGCGCCAGCAGCCAGGTGGGACAGGGGTCTAACTATGGCTACACCTTC
TRBD1	TRBJ1-2	-	TRBV9	CASSVAGGQYYGYTF	TGTGCCAGCAGCGTAGCAGGGGGACAGTACTATGGCTACACCTTC
-	TRBJ1-1	-	TRBV5-1	CASSLGSTGNAEAFF	TGCGCCAGCAGCTTGGGCAGTACAGGGAACGCTGAAGCTTTCTTT
-	TRBJ2-2	-	TRBV28	CASSYSFTGELFF	TGTGCCAGCAGTTACTCCTTCACCGGGGAGCTGTTTTTT
TRBD2	TRBJ2-1	-	TRBV9	CASSPRLAGTNEQFF	TGTGCCAGCAGCCCCCGACTAGCGGGAACCAATGAGCAGTTCTTC
TRBD2	TRBJ2-1	-	TRBV5-1	CASSLGSGSKDEQFF	TGCGCCAGCAGCTTGGGCAGCGGGAGCAAGGATGAGCAGTTCTTC